Shown below are 20 T cell receptor beta chains from a single sample sequenced in a study of blood T cell repertoires in COVID-19. Using immunoSEQ multiplex PCR, the repertoire was profiled, and TCRdb retains in-frame clones only, with some absent. The sample has about 150,000 clones, roughly four fifths seen once. Sequenced material: peripheral blood. These receptors were collected from a man between 65 and 85 years old with active or convalescent COVID-19.

The CDR3 loop is CASSFGQANGYTF. DNA of the CDR3: TGTGCCAGCAGTTTTGGGCAGGCTAATGGCTACACCTTC. The chain joins TRBV28 to TRBJ1-2, with no clear D. Germline assignment: CDR1 MDHEN and CDR2 SYDVKM. The CDR3 is 13 amino acids. Deletions cut 3 bases from V and 6 bases from J, with 11 bases between.

The chain joins TRBV27 to TRBJ2-2, with 8 bases lining up with TRBD1. Trimming cost V 6 bases and J 4 bases; bases outside gene matches: 7. CDR3 length equals 15 residues. Germline V gene sequence: CDR1 MNHEY, CDR2 SMNVEV (reference sequence). The CDR3: CASRQTGALTGELFF. The CDR3 DNA is TGTGCCAGCAGGCAGACAGGGGCCCTCACCGGGGAGCTGTTTTTT.

This rearrangement joins TRBV11-3 to TRBJ2-7, with TRBD1 identical over 8 bases. The ends lost 3 bases at V and 3 bases at J; junction bases unmatched: 1. Germline CDR1 and CDR2: SGHNT and YENEEA. The CDR3 has 13 residues. CDR3 sequence reads: CASSFTGGYEQYF. The CDR3 nucleotides read TGTGCCAGCAGCTTTACAGGGGGCTACGAGCAGTACTTC.

The chain uses TRBV15 and TRBJ1-4, with D unresolved. Germline V gene lookup returns CDR1 LNHNV and CDR2 YYDKDF (reference sequence). The CDR3 has 13 amino acids. V lost 1 base to trimming and J lost 3 bases, with 3 bases between them. In DNA, the CDR3 is TGTGCCACCAGCAGAGGGCCTAATGAAAAACTGTTTTTT. This sequence encodes CATSRGPNEKLFF.

The genes are TRBV12-3 or TRBV12-4 and TRBJ1-1; maybe TRBD1 (5 bases). The CDR3 has 13 amino acids. Trimming took 3 bases from V and 5 from J, leaving 10 bases between them. The chain's CDR3 is CASSFGGGTEAFF. The CDR3 DNA reads as TGTGCCAGCAGTTTTGGGGGAGGGACTGAAGCTTTCTTT.

DNA for the CDR3: TGTGCCAGCAGTCGCGTCGGGCAGGGGTCCTACAATGAGCAGTTCTTC. The encoded protein is CASSRVGQGSYNEQFF. The chain couples TRBV6-2 or TRBV6-3 to TRBJ2-1, with a weak D call TRBD1 (6 bases). Between the trimmed V and J ends, which lost 5 bases and 1 base, there was a span of 15 bases. The germline V gene encodes CDR1 MNHEY and CDR2 SVGEGT. The CDR3 runs 16 residues.

The chain combines TRBV3-1 (or the pseudogene TRBV3-2) with TRBJ1-4; D possibly corresponds to TRBD1 (5 bases). CDR1 and CDR2 from the germline V gene are LGHDT and YNNKEL (reference sequence). The CDR3 is made up of 14 amino acids. V lost 4 bases and J 3 bases, leaving 9 bases between the germline ends. CDR3 in amino acids: CASSRRGANEKLFF. The DNA for the CDR3 is TGTGCCAGCAGCCGGCGGGGGGCTAATGAAAAACTGTTTTTT.

This clone was seen more than once but under ten times. This chain joins TRBV6-5 and TRBJ1-1; D unclear. The V end was cut by 2 bases, the J end by 3 bases, with 13 bases between. The CDR3 contains 15 residues. Germline V gives CDR1 MNHEY, CDR2 SVGAGI. DNA of the CDR3: TGTGCCAGCAGTTACACGGCGGCATTACACACTGAAGCTTTCTTT. Its protein is CASSYTAALHTEAFF.

The rearrangement joins TRBV5-1 to TRBJ2-5; weak D call: TRBD1 (8 bases). The CDR3 length is 15 residues. V gave up 2 bases and J gave up 2 bases, with 13 bases separating them. Germline assignment: CDR1 SGHRS and CDR2 YFSETQ. CDR3 nucleotide sequence: TGCGCCAGCAGCTTCGGACAGGGACTACAAGAGACCCAGTACTTC. It encodes CASSFGQGLQETQYF.

The genes are TRBV5-6 and TRBJ1-3; TRBD1 might be the D (5 bases). Germline V gene data show CDR1 as SGHDT and CDR2 as YYEEEE. Trimming removed 5 bases at V and 0 bases at J, with 12 bases between. The CDR3 runs to 15 residues. CDR3 region: CASSHRGNSGNTIYF. The CDR3 coding sequence is TGTGCCAGCAGTCACCGGGGGAACTCTGGAAACACCATATATTTT.

V gene TRBV6-6 combines with J gene TRBJ2-3; tentatively, D is TRBD1 (5 bases). The CDR3 contains 14 residues. The V and J ends lost 5 bases and 3 bases respectively, with 12 bases between them. CDR1 and CDR2 from the germline V gene are MNHNY and SVGAGI (reference sequence). CDR3 in amino acids: CASSPRAVTDTQYF. The CDR3 region has the DNA TGTGCCAGCAGTCCCAGGGCAGTTACAGATACGCAGTATTTT.

Many counts were recorded for this clone. The chain has TRBV27 and TRBJ2-7; D is possibly TRBD2 (6 bases). The CDR3 length is 15 residues. V was clipped by 6 bases and J by 3 bases, with 18 bases between them. The germline gives CDR1 MNHEY, CDR2 SMNVEV (reference sequence). The CDR3 region has the DNA TGTGCCAGCAGGGGCCTGGGACGGGAGCTCTACGAGCAGTACTTC. Translating gives CASRGLGRELYEQYF.

The chain joins TRBV12-3 or TRBV12-4 to TRBJ2-6, with D unclear. Trimming took off 9 bases at V and 4 bases at J, with 10 bases between the two ends. The CDR3 sequence is 13 residues long. CDR3 sequence (DNA): TGTGCCAGTTTGGGCACGGGGGCCAACGTCCTGACTTTC. Translation gives CASLGTGANVLTF.

The chain joins TRBV9 to TRBJ2-3; 13 nucleotides agree with TRBD2. The germline V gene encodes CDR1 SGDLS and CDR2 YYNGEE. V shed 3 bases, J shed 4 bases, and the junction held 8 bases outside the gene matches. The CDR3 has 17 residues. CDR3 sequence reads: CASSAGLAGVLADTQYF. In DNA, the CDR3 is TGTGCCAGCAGCGCTGGACTAGCGGGGGTCTTGGCAGATACGCAGTATTTT. Full variable domain (outside the CDR3, taken from reference TRBV9 and TRBJ2-3): DSGVTQTPKHLITATGQRVTLRCSPRSGDLSVYWYQQSLDQGLQFLIQYYNGEERAKGNILERFSAQQFPDLHSELNLSSLELGDSALYFCASSAGLAGVLADTQYFGPGTRLTVL.

The V and J genes are TRBV28 and TRBJ1-2, with 7 nucleotides matching TRBD1. V shed 6 bases and J 3 bases; nucleotides not matched to a gene: 7. Germline V lookup: CDR1 MDHEN, CDR2 SYDVKM. The CDR3 totals 14 residues. The CDR3 reads CASSWTGPYYGYTF. In nucleotides, the CDR3 is TGTGCCAGCAGCTGGACAGGTCCCTACTATGGCTACACCTTC.

The rearrangement links TRBV7-9 to TRBJ2-3, with 9 positions matching TRBD1. Looked up from germline, CDR1 is SEHNR and CDR2 is FQNEAQ (reference sequence). The ends lost 2 bases at V and 3 bases at J; junction bases unmatched: 6. The CDR3 has 16 residues. The CDR3 sequence: CASSLTTGGKTDTQYF. CDR3 bases: TGTGCCAGCAGCTTAACCACAGGGGGCAAAACAGATACGCAGTATTTT.

This clone was seen a few times. The chain links TRBV2 to TRBJ1-4, with D hard to call. V was clipped by 5 bases and J by 5 bases, with 9 bases between them. Germline loops: CDR1 SNHLY, CDR2 FYNNEI. The length of the CDR3 is 13 residues. This CDR3 reads CASSSEWNEKLFF. The CDR3 nucleotides are TGTGCCAGCAGTTCGGAGTGGAATGAAAAACTGTTTTTT.

This rearrangement joins TRBV5-1 to TRBJ2-1, with 7 bases that match TRBD1. Germline values: CDR1 SGHRS, CDR2 YFSETQ. The ends lost 5 bases at V and 0 bases at J; junction bases unmatched: 5. There are 15 residues in the CDR3. The CDR3 loop is CASSYRQGSYNEQFF. The CDR3 DNA reads as TGCGCCAGCAGTTATCGACAGGGCTCCTACAATGAGCAGTTCTTC. Together with reference TRBV5-1 and TRBJ2-1, the CDR3 gives the full variable domain: KAGVTQTPRYLIKTRGQQVTLSCSPISGHRSVSWYQQTPGQGLQFLFEYFSETQRNKGNFPGRFSGRQFSNSRSEMNVSTLELGDSALYLCASSYRQGSYNEQFFGPGTRLTVL.

The chain is built from TRBV28 and TRBJ2-1; TRBD2 agrees at 8 bases. The germline V gene encodes CDR1 MDHEN and CDR2 SYDVKM. Losses at the gene ends were 4 bases for V and 4 bases for J; bases not matched to a gene: 9. This CDR3 is 16 amino acids long. CDR3 residues: CASSSPLAGTYNEQFF. The CDR3 DNA sequence: TGTGCCAGCAGTTCACCTCTAGCGGGTACTTACAATGAGCAGTTCTTC.

This sequence joins TRBV15 and TRBJ2-7, with TRBD1 as a possible D gene (6 bases). CDR1 is LNHNV, CDR2 YYDKDF, per germline (reference sequence). V was trimmed by 2 bases and J by 2 bases, leaving 16 bases between them. CDR3 size: 16 residues. The DNA for the CDR3 is TGTGCCACCAGCAGATCCAGGGGCCATCGACCCTACGAGCAGTACTTC. Translation: CATSRSRGHRPYEQYF.